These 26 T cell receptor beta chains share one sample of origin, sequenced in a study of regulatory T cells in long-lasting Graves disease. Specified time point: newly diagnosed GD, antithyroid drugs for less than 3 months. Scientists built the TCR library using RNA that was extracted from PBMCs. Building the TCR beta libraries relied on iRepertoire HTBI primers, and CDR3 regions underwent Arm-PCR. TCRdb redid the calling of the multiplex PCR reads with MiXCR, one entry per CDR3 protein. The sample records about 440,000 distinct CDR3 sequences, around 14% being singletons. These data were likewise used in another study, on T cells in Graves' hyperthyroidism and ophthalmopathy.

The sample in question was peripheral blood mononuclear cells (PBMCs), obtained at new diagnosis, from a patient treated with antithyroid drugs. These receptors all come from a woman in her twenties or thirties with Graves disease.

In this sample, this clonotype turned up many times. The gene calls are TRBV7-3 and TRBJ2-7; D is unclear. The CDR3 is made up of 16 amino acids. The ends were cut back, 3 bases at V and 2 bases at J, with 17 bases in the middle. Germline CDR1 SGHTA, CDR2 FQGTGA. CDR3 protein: CASSLGPSRSTYEQYF. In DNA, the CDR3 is TGTGCCAGCAGCTTGGGCCCTAGTCGTAGCACCTACGAGCAGTACTTC.

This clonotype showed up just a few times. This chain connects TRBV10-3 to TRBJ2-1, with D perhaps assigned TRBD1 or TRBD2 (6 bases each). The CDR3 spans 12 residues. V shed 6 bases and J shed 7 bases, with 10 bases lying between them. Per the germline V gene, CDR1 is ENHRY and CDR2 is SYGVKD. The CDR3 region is CAIRDSGNEQFF. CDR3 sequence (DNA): TGTGCCATCAGGGACAGCGGGAATGAGCAGTTCTTC.

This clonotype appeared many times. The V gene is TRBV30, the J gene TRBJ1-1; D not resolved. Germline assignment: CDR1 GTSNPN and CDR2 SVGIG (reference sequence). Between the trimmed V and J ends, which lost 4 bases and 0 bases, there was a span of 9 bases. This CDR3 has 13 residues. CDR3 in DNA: TGTGCCTGGACAAGAATCATGAACACTGAAGCTTTCTTT. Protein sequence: CAWTRIMNTEAFF.

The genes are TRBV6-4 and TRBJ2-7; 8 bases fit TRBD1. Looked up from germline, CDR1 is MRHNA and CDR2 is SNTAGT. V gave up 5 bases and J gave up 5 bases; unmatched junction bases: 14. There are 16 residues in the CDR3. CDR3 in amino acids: CASSLTGAGGSHEQYF. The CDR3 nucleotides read TGTGCCAGCAGTCTCACCGGCGCAGGGGGCTCTCACGAGCAGTACTTC.

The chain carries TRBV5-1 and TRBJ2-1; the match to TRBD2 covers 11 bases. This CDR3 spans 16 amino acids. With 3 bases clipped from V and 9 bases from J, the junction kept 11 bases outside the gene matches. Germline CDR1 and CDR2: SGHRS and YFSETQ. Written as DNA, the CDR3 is TGCGCCAGCAGCTCCCTGGCTAGCGGGAGGACCAGTGAGCAGTTCTTC. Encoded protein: CASSSLASGRTSEQFF.

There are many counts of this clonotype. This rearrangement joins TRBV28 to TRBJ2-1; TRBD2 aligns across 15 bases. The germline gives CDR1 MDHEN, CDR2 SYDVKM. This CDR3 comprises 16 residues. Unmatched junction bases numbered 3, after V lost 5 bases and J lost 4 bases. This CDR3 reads CASSGLAGGPYNEQFF. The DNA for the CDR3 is TGTGCCAGCAGTGGACTAGCGGGAGGGCCTTACAATGAGCAGTTCTTC.

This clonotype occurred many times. The CDR3 here is CASSLNFYEQYF. Written as DNA, the CDR3 is TGTGCCAGCAGTTTGAACTTCTACGAGCAGTACTTC. This chain joins TRBV12-3 or TRBV12-4 and TRBJ2-7; D ambiguous. Between the trimmed V and J ends, which lost 3 bases and 3 bases, there was a span of 6 bases. The CDR3 runs to 12 residues.

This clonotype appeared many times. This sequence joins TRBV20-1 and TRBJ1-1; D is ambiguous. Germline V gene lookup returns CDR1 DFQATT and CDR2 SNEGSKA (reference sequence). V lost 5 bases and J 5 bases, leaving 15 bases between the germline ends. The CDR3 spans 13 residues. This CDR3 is CSAREVAKTEAFF. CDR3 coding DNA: TGCAGTGCTCGGGAGGTCGCGAAAACTGAAGCTTTCTTT.

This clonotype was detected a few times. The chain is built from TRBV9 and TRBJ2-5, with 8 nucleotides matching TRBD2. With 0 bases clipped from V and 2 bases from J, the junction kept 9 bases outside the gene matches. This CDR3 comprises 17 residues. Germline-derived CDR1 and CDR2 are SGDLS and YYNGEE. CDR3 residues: CASSVEPGGGSQETQYF. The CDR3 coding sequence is TGTGCCAGCAGCGTAGAGCCTGGCGGGGGGTCTCAAGAGACCCAGTACTTC.

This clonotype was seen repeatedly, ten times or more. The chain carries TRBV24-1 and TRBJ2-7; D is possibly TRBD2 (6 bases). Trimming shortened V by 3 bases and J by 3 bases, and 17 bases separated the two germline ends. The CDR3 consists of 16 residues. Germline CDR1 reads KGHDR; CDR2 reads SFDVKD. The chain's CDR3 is CATSDATGTSYYEQYF. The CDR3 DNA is TGTGCCACCAGTGATGCCACCGGGACTTCTTACTACGAGCAGTACTTC.

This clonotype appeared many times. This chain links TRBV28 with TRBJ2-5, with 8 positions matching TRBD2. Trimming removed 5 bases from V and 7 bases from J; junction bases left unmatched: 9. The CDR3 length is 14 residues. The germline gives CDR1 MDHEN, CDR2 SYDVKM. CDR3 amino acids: CASSIFAGGGTQYF. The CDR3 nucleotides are TGTGCCAGCAGTATTTTCGCGGGAGGTGGGACCCAGTACTTC.

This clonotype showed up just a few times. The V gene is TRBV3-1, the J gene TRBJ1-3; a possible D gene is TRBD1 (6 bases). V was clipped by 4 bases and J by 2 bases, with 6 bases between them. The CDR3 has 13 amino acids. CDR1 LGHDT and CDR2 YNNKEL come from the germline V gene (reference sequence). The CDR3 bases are TGTGCCAGCAGCCCAGGGGCTGGAAACACCATATATTTT. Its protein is CASSPGAGNTIYF. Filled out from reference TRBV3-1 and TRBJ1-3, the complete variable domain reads DTAVSQTPKYLVTQMGNDKSIKCEQNLGHDTMYWYKQDSKKFLKIMFSYNNKELIINETVPNRFSPKSPDKAHLNLHINSLELGDSAVYFCASSPGAGNTIYFGEGSWLTVV.

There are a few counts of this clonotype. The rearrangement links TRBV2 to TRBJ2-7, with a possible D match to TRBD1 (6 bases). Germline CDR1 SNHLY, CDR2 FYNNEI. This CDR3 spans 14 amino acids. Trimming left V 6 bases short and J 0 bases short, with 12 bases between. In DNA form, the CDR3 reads TGTGCCAGCAGGGAAACAGGGCCCTCCTACGAGCAGTACTTC. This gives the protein CASRETGPSYEQYF.

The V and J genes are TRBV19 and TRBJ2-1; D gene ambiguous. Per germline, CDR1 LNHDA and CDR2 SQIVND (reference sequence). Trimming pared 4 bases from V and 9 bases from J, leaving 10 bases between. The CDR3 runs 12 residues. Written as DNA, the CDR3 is TGTGCCAGTAGTAGTCTGTCTAGTGAGCAGTTCTTC. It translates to CASSSLSSEQFF.

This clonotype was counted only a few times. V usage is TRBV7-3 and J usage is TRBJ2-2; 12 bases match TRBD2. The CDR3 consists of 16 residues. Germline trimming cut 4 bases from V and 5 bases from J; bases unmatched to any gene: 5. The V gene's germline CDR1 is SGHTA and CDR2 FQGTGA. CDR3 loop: CASSSGLAGQTGELFF. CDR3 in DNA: TGTGCCAGCAGCTCCGGACTAGCGGGACAAACCGGGGAGCTGTTTTTT.

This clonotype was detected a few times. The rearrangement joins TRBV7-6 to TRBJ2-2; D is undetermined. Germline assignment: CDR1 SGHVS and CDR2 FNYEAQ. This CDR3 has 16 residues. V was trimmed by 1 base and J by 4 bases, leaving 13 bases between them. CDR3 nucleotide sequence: TGTGCCAGCAGCTTAGGTCGGGCAGACGGCACCGGGGAGCTGTTTTTT. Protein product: CASSLGRADGTGELFF.

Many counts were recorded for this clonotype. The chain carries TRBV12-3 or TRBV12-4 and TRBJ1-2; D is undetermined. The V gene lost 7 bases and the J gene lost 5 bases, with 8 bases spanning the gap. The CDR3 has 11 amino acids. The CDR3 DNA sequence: TGTGCCAGCACCTTCGGGTATGGCTACACCTTC. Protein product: CASTFGYGYTF.

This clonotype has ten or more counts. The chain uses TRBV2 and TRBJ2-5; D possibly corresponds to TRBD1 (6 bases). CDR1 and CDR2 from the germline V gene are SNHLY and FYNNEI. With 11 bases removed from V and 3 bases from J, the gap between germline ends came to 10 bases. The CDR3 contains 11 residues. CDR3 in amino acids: CAGEGEETQYF. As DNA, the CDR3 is TGTGCCGGAGAGGGGGAAGAGACCCAGTACTTC.

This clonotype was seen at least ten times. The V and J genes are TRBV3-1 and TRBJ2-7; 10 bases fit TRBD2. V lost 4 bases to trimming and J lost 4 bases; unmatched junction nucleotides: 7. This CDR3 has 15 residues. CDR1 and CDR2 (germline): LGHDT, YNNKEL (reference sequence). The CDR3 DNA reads TGTGCCAGCAGCCTTGCTAGCGGGAGAAGATACGAGCAGTACTTC. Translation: CASSLASGRRYEQYF.

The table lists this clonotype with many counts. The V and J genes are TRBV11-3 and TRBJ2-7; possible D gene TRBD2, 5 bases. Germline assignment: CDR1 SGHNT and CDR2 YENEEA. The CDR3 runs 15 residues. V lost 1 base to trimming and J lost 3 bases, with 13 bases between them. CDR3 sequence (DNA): TGTGCCAGCAGCTTAGGTGGGAGTGACTACTACGAGCAGTACTTC. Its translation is CASSLGGSDYYEQYF.

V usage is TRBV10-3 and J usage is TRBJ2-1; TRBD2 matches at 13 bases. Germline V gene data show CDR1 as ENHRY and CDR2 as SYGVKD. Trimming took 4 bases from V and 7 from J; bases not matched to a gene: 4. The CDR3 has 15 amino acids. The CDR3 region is CAISGLAGGENEQFF. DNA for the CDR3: TGTGCCATCAGTGGACTAGCGGGAGGAGAAAATGAGCAGTTCTTC.

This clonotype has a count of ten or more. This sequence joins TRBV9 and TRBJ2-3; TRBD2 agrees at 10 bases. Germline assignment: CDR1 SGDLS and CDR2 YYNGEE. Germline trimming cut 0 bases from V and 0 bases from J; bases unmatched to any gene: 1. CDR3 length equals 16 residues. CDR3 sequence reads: CASSVGAGGSTDTQYF. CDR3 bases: TGTGCCAGCAGCGTAGGAGCGGGAGGGAGCACAGATACGCAGTATTTT.

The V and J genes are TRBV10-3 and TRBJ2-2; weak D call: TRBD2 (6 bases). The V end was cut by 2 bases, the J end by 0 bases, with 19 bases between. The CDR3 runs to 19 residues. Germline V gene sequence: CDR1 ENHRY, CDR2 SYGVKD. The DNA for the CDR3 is TGTGCCATCAGTGAGCCTGCGGGAAGGCAGCGCACGAACACCGGGGAGCTGTTTTTT. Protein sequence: CAISEPAGRQRTNTGELFF.

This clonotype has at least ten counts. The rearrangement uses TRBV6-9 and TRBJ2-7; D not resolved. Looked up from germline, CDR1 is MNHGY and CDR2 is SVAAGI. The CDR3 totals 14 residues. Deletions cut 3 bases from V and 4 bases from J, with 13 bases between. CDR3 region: CASSYRQPLYEQYF. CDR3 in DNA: TGTGCCAGCAGTTACCGTCAGCCTCTATACGAGCAGTACTTC.

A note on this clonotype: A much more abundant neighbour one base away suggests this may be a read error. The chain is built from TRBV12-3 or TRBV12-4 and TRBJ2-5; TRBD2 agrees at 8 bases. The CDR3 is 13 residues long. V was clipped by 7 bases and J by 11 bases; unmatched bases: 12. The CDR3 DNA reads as TGTGCCAGCATGAGCGGGAGCCGCCGGGAGCAGTACTTC. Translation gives CASMSGSRREQYF.

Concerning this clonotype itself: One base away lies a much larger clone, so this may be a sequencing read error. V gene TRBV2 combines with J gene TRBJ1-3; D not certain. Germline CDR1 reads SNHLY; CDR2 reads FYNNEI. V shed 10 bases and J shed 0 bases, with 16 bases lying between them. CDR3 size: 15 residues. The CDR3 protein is CATRRGAPSGNTIYF. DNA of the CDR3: TGTGCCACCAGACGGGGAGCGCCCTCTGGAAACACCATATATTTT. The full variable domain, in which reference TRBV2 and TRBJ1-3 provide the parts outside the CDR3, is EPEVTQTPSHQVTQMGQEVILRCVPISNHLYFYWYRQILGQKVEFLVSFYNNEISEKSEIFDDQFSVERPDGSNFTLKIRSTKLEDSAMYFCATRRGAPSGNTIYFGEGSWLTVV.